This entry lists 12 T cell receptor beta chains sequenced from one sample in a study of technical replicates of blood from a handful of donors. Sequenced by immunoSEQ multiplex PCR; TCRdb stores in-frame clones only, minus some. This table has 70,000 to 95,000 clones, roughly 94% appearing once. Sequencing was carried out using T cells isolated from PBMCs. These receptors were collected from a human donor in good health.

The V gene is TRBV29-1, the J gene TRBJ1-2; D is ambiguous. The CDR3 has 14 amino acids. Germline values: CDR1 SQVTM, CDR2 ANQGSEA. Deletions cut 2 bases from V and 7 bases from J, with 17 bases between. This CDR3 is CSVELSSQVAGYTF. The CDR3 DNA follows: TGCAGCGTTGAATTGTCGTCGCAGGTCGCTGGCTACACCTTC.

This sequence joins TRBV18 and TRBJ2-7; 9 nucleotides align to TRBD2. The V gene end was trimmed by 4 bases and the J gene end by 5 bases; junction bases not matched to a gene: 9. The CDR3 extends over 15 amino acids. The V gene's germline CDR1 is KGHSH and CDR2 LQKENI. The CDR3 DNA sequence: TGTGCCAGCTCACGGGCGGGACTAGCTCTCCACGAGCAGTACTTC. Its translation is CASSRAGLALHEQYF.

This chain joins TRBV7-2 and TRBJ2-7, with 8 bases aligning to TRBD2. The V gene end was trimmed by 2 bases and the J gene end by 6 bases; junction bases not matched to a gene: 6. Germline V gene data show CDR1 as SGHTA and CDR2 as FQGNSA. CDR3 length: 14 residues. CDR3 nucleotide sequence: TGTGCCAGCAGCTTAACCGGGACTAGAGGCGAGCAGTACTTC. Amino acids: CASSLTGTRGEQYF.

CDR3 region: CAEELHGYTF. The DNA for the CDR3 is TGTGCCGAGGAACTGCATGGCTACACCTTC. V is TRBV2 and J is TRBJ1-2; no clear D gene. V was shortened by 11 bases and J by 6 bases, with 10 bases between the two germline ends. The CDR3 loop spans 10 amino acids. Germline V gene data show CDR1 as SNHLY and CDR2 as FYNNEI.

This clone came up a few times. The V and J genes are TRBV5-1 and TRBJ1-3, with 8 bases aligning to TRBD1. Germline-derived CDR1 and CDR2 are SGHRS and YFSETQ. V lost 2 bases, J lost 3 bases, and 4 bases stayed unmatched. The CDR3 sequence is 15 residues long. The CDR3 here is CASSFGQGSGNTIYF. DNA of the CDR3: TGCGCCAGCAGCTTCGGACAGGGAAGTGGAAACACCATATATTTT.

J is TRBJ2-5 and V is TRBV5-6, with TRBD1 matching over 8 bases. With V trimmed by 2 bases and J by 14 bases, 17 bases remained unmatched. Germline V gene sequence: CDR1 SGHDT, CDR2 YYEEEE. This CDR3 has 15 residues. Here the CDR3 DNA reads TGTGCCAGCAGCTTCAGGGGGCGATTCTTTACGATTTCCTACTTC. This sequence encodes CASSFRGRFFTISYF.

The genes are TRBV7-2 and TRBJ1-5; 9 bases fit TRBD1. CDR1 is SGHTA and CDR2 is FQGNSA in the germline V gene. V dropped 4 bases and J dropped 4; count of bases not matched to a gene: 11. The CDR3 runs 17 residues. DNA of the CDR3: TGTGCCAGCAGCTCCAGATTACCGGGACAGGGAAATCAGCCCCAGCATTTT. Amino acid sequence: CASSSRLPGQGNQPQHF.

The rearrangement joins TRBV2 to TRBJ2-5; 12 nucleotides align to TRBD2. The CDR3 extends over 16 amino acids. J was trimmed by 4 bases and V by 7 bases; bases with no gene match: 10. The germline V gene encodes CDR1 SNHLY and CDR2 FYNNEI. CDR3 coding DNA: TGTGCCAGCATCCGGACTAGCGGGATGTGGGTAGAGACCCAGTACTTC. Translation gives CASIRTSGMWVETQYF.

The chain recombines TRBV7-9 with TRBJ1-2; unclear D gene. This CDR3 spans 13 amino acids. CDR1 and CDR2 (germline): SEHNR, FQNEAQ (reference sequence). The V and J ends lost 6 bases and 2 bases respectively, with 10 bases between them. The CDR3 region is CASRNTLNYGYTF. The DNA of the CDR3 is TGTGCCAGCAGGAATACATTGAACTATGGCTACACCTTC.

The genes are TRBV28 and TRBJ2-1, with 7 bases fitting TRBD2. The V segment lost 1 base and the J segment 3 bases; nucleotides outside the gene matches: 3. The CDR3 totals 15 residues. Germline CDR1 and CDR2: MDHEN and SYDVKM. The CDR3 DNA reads TGTGCCAGCAGTTTATCTAGCGGAGACTACAATGAGCAGTTCTTC. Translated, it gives CASSLSSGDYNEQFF. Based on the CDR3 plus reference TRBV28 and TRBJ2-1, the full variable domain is DVKVTQSSRYLVKRTGEKVFLECVQDMDHENMFWYRQDPGLGLRLIYFSYDVKMKEKGDIPEGYSVSREKKERFSLILESASTNQTSMYLCASSLSSGDYNEQFFGPGTRLTVL.

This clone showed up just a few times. The CDR3 region has the DNA TGTGCCAGCAGCGCACAGGGAGATCGGTCTTCACCCCTCCACTTT. It is translated as CASSAQGDRSSPLHF. V is TRBV7-3 and J is TRBJ1-6; TRBD1 might be the D (6 bases). CDR3 length: 15 amino acids. In germline, CDR1 is SGHTA, CDR2 FQGTGA. V was trimmed by 5 bases and J by 9 bases, leaving 17 bases between them.

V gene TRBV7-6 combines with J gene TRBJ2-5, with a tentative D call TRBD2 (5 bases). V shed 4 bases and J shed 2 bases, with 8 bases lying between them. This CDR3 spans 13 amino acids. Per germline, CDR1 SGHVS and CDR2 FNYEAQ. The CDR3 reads CASSSGLQETQYF. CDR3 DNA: TGTGCCAGCAGCTCCGGACTTCAAGAGACCCAGTACTTC.